The next 6 T cell receptor beta chains were all read from a single sample in a study of blood T cell repertoires in COVID-19 (dated by TCRdb to the early 2020s). Library creation used the immunoSEQ multiplex PCR assay. The table comes from immuneACCESS by way of TCRdb, which keeps in-frame sequences with V and J called. Part of the clones is missing from these tables; in studies checked, under half for an unresolved V gene and the rest for unknown reasons. Counted in this sample were roughly 230,000 clones; around 90% of them appeared once. The ten largest clones add up to 0.83% of the sample. The sequenced material came from peripheral blood. The source is a young man with COVID-19, enrolled during active disease.

This clone showed up just once. The chain is built from TRBV18 and TRBJ1-1, with D possibly being TRBD1 (6 bases). V was trimmed by 6 bases and J by 1 base, leaving 15 bases between them. The length of the CDR3 is 15 residues. Germline values: CDR1 KGHSH, CDR2 LQKENI. The CDR3 region is CASSPQGRGNTEAFF. The CDR3 bases are TGTGCCAGCTCCCCCCAGGGGCGAGGGAACACTGAAGCTTTCTTT.

The rearrangement links TRBV14 to TRBJ2-2; maybe TRBD2 (6 bases). The CDR3 is made up of 15 amino acids. In germline, CDR1 is SGHDN, CDR2 FVKESK. Deletions cut 5 bases from V and 4 bases from J, with 14 bases between. CDR3 nucleotide sequence: TGTGCCAGCAGCACTCGACTAGGCGGCACCGGGGAGCTGTTTTTT. This translates into CASSTRLGGTGELFF.

The chain is built from TRBV25-1 and TRBJ2-2, with D hard to call. The V end lost 6 bases, the J end lost 0 bases, and 8 bases lay between the germline ends. This CDR3 comprises 14 residues. Germline V CDR1 and CDR2: MGHDK, SYGVNS. In DNA form, the CDR3 reads TGTGCCAGCAGCAGGCTCGCGAACACCGGGGAGCTGTTTTTT. Residues: CASSRLANTGELFF.

The chain is built from TRBV7-7 and TRBJ1-1; no clear D. The CDR3 length is 13 residues. The V and J ends lost 3 bases and 1 base respectively, with 6 bases between them. Per germline, CDR1 SSHAT and CDR2 FNYEAQ (reference sequence). CDR3 nucleotide sequence: TGTGCCAGCAGCTTGAGAAGGAACACTGAAGCTTTCTTT. Its protein is CASSLRRNTEAFF.

V is TRBV2 and J is TRBJ2-5; 8 positions agree with TRBD1. The CDR3 is 15 residues long. Unmatched junction bases numbered 10, after V lost 6 bases and J lost 4 bases. Per germline, CDR1 SNHLY and CDR2 FYNNEI. The CDR3 DNA reads as TGTGCCAGCAGCGCCAGCCTACAGGGGGTAGAGACCCAGTACTTC. The encoded protein is CASSASLQGVETQYF.

This clone was recorded once. The chain carries TRBV29-1 and TRBJ1-5; possibly TRBD1 for D (5 bases). The CDR3 length is 12 residues. V lost 6 bases, J lost 4 bases, and 10 bases lay in between. The germline CDR1 and CDR2 sequences are SQVTM and ANQGSEA. CDR3 loop: CSVGQSNQPQHF. DNA of the CDR3: TGCAGCGTGGGGCAGTCTAATCAGCCCCAGCATTTT.